This T cell receptor (beta chain) was recorded in a study of molecular identifiers for immune sequencing clone quantification. The wider study: Four portions were sequenced after RNA from about 21,000 or 97,000 naive CD8 cells was split five ways in replicates.

Naive CD8 T cells, phenotype CD8+CD4-CCR7+CD45RA+, were sorted. It was with previously described methods and listed TCR primers that bulk TCR libraries were made. MiXCR was run by TCRdb on the PCR reads, yielding one entry per CDR3 protein. The top ten hold 0.85% of the sample, which has about 640,000 distinct CDR3 sequences, about 20% seen once. This receptor was identified in a human donor in good health. Some libraries in this study had Jurkat cell RNA spiked in. The sequenced sample consisted of naive CD8+ T cells from blood, with Jurkat cell RNA spiked in. As for subset: FACS-sorted CD8+CD4-CCR7+CD45RA+ naive T cells.

In DNA form, the CDR3 reads TGCGCCAGCAGCCATGGAAGGAACACTGAAGCTTTCTTT. It yields the protein CASSHGRNTEAFF. The chain carries TRBV4-3 and TRBJ1-1; D not resolved. With 3 bases removed from V and 1 base from J, the gap between germline ends came to 6 bases. Germline V gene sequence: CDR1 LGHNA, CDR2 YSLEER. The CDR3 length is 13 residues.